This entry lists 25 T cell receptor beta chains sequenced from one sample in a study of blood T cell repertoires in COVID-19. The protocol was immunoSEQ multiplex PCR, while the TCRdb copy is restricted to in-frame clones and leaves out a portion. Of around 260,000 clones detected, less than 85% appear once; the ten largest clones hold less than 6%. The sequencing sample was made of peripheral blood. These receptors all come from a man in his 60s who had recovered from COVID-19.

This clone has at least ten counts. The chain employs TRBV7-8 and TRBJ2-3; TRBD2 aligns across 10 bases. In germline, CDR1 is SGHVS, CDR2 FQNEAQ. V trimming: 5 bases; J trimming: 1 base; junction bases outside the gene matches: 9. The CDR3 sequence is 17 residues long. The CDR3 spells CASSLRVTSGGTDTQYF. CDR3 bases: TGTGCCAGCAGCCTTAGAGTTACTAGCGGGGGCACAGATACGCAGTATTTT.

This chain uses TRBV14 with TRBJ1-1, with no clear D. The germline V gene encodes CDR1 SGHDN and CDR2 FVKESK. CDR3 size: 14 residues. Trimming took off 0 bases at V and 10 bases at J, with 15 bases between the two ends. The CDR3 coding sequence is TGTGCCAGCAGCCAAGAAAGAGTTTCGGGAGTAGCTTTCTTT. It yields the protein CASSQERVSGVAFF.

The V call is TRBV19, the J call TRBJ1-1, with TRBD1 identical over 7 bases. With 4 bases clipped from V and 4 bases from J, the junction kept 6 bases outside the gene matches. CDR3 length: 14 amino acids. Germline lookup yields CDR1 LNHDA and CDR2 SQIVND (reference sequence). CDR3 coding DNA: TGTGCCAGTAGTAGAGACCACAGGGGCACTGAAGCTTTCTTT. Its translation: CASSRDHRGTEAFF.

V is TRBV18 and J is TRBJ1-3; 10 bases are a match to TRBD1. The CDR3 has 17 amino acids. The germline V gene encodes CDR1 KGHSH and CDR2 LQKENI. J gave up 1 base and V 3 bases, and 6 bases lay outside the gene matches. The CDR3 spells CASSPVPGQGSGNTIYF. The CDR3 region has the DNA TGTGCCAGCTCACCTGTACCGGGACAGGGGTCTGGAAACACCATATATTTT.

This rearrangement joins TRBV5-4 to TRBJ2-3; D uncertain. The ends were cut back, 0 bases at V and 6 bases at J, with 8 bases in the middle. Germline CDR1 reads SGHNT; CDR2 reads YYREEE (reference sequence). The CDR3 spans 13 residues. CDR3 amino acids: CASSLATEDTQYF. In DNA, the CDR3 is TGTGCCAGCAGCTTGGCCACCGAGGATACGCAGTATTTT.

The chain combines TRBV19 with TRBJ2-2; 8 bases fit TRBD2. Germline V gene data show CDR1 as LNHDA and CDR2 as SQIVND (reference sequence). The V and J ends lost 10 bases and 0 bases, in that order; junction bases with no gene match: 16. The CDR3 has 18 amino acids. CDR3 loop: CATKRVGISGANTGELFF. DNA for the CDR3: TGTGCCACCAAGCGGGTTGGGATTAGCGGGGCGAACACCGGGGAGCTGTTTTTT.

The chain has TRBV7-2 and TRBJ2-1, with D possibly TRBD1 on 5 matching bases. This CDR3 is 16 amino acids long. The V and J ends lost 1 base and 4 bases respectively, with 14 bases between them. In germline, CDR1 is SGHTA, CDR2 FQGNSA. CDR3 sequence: CASSLGLIRAYNEQFF. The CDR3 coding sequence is TGTGCCAGCAGCTTAGGACTGATCAGGGCGTACAATGAGCAGTTCTTC. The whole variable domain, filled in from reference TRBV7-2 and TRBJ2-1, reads GAGVSQSPSNKVTEKGKDVELRCDPISGHTALYWYRQSLGQGLEFLIYFQGNSAPDKSGLPSDRFSAERTGGSVSTLTIQRTQQEDSAVYLCASSLGLIRAYNEQFFGPGTRLTVL.

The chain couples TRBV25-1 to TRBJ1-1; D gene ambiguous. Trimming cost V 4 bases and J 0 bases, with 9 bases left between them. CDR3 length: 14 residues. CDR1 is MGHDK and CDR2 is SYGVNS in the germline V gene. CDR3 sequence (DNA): TGTGCCAGCAGTGGACTCCGGATGAACACTGAAGCTTTCTTT. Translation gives CASSGLRMNTEAFF.

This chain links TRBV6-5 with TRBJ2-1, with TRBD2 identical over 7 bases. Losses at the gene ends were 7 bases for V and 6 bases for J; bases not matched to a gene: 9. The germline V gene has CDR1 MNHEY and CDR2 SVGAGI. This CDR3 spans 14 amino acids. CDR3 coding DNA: TGTGCCAGCAACGCCCGAGCGGGGAGCAATGAGCAGTTCTTC. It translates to CASNARAGSNEQFF.

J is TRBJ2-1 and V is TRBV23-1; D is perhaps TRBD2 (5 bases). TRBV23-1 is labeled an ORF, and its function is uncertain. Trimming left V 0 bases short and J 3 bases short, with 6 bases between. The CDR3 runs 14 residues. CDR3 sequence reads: CASSQSGVYNEQFF. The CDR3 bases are TGCGCCAGCAGTCAATCCGGGGTCTACAATGAGCAGTTCTTC.

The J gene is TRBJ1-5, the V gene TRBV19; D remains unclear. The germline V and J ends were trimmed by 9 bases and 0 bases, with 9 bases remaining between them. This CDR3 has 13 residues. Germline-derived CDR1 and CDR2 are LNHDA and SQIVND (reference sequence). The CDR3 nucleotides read TGTGCCAGCCGGCGGTATAGCAATCAGCCCCAGCATTTT. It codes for CASRRYSNQPQHF.

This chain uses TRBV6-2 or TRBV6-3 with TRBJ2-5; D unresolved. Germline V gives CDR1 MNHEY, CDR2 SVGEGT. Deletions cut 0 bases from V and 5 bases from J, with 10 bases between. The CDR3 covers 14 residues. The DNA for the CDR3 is TGTGCCAGCAGTTACTCCAGGCTCGCCGAGACCCAGTACTTC. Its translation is CASSYSRLAETQYF.

CDR3 sequence (DNA): TGCGCCAGCAGCTCCCGGGACACTCTGAGGGAGCAGTACTTC. It specifies CASSSRDTLREQYF. J is TRBJ2-7 and V is TRBV5-1, with a possible D match to TRBD1 (6 bases). The CDR3 covers 14 residues. The V gene's germline CDR1 is SGHRS and CDR2 YFSETQ. V lost 3 bases and J 7 bases, leaving 17 bases between the germline ends.

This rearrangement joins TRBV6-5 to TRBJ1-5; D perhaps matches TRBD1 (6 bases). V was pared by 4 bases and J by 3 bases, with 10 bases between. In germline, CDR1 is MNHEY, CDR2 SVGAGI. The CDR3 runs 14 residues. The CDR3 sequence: CASSFSGVNQPQHF. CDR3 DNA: TGTGCCAGCAGTTTTTCAGGGGTCAATCAGCCCCAGCATTTT.

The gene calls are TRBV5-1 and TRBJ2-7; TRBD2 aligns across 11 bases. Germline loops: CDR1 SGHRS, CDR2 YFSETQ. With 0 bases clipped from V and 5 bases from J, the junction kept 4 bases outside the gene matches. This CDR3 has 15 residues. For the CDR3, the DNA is TGCGCCAGCAGCTTGGGTGGTAGCGGGAGGGACGAGCAGTACTTC. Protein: CASSLGGSGRDEQYF.

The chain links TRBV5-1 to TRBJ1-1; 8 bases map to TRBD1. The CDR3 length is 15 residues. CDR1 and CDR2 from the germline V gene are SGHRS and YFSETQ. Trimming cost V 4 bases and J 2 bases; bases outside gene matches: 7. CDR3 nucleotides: TGCGCCAGCAGCCTCCAGGGGGCGGGTAACACTGAAGCTTTCTTT. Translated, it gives CASSLQGAGNTEAFF. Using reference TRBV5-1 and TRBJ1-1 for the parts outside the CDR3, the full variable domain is KAGVTQTPRYLIKTRGQQVTLSCSPISGHRSVSWYQQTPGQGLQFLFEYFSETQRNKGNFPGRFSGRQFSNSRSEMNVSTLELGDSALYLCASSLQGAGNTEAFFGQGTRLTVV.

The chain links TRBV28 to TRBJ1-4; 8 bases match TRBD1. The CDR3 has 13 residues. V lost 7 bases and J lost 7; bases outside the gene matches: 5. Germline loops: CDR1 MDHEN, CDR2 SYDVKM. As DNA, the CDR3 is TGTGCCAGCAAACCAGGGGGCGGTGAAAAACTGTTTTTT. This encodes CASKPGGGEKLFF. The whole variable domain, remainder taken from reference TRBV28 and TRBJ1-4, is DVKVTQSSRYLVKRTGEKVFLECVQDMDHENMFWYRQDPGLGLRLIYFSYDVKMKEKGDIPEGYSVSREKKERFSLILESASTNQTSMYLCASKPGGGEKLFFGSGTQLSVL.

The CDR3 here is CRKWPRGVGANVLTF. The CDR3 region has the DNA TGCAGAAAATGGCCGCGGGGCGTTGGGGCCAACGTCCTGACTTTC. This chain joins TRBV29-1 and TRBJ2-6, with D tentatively TRBD2 (6 bases). The CDR3 has 15 amino acids. Germline V CDR1 and CDR2: SQVTM, ANQGSEA.

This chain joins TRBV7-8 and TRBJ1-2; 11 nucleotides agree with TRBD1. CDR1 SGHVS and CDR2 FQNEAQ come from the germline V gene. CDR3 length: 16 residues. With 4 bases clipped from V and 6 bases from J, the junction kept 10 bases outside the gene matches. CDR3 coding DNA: TGTGCCAGCAGCTCCTACCCTGGGACAGGGGGAGATGGCTACACCTTC. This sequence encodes CASSSYPGTGGDGYTF. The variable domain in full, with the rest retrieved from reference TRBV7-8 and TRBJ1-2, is GAGVSQSPRYKVAKRGQDVALRCDPISGHVSLFWYQQALGQGPEFLTYFQNEAQLDKSGLPSDRFFAERPEGSVSTLKIQRTQQEDSAVYLCASSSYPGTGGDGYTFGSGTRLTVV.

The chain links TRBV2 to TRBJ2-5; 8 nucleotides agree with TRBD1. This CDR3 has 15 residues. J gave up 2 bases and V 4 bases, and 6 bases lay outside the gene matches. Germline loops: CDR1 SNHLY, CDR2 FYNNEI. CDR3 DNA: TGTGCCAGCAGTGCGACAGGGGCGAAACAAGAGACCCAGTACTTC. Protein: CASSATGAKQETQYF.

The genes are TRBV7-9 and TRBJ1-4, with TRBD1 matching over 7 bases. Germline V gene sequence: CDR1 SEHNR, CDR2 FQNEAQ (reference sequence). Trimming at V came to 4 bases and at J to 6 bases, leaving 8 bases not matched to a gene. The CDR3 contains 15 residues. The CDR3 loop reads CASSSGTAPYEKLFF. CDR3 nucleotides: TGTGCCAGCAGCTCCGGGACAGCGCCGTATGAAAAACTGTTTTTT. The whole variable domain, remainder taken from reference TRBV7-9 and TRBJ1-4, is DTGVSQNPRHKITKRGQNVTFRCDPISEHNRLYWYRQTLGQGPEFLTYFQNEAQLEKSRLLSDRFSAERPKGSFSTLEIQRTEQGDSAMYLCASSSGTAPYEKLFFGSGTQLSVL.

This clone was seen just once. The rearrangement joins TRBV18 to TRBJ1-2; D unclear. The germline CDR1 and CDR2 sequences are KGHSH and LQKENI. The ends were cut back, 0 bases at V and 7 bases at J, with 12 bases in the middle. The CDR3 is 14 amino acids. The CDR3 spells CASSPPIVSGGYTF. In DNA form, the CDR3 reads TGTGCCAGCTCACCACCGATTGTCTCGGGTGGCTACACCTTC.

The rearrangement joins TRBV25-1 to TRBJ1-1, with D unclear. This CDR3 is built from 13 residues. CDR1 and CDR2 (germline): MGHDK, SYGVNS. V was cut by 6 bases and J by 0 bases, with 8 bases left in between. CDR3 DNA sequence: TGTGCCAGCAGACTAGACATGAACACTGAAGCTTTCTTT. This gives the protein CASRLDMNTEAFF.

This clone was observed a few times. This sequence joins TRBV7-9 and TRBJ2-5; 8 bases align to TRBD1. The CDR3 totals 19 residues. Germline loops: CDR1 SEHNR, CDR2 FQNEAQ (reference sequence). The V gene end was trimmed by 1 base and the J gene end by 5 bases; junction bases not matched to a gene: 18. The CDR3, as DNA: TGTGCCAGCAGCTTAGGGACCGGTTGGGGCAGGGGGCTAGAGGAGACCCAGTACTTC. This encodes CASSLGTGWGRGLEETQYF. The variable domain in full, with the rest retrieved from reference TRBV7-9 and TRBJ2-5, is DTGVSQNPRHKITKRGQNVTFRCDPISEHNRLYWYRQTLGQGPEFLTYFQNEAQLEKSRLLSDRFSAERPKGSFSTLEIQRTEQGDSAMYLCASSLGTGWGRGLEETQYFGPGTRLLVL.

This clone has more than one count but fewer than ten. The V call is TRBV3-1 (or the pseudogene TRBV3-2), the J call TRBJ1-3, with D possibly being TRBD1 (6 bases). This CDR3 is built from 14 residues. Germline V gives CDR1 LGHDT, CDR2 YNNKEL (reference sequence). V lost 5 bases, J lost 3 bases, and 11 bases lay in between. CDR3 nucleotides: TGTGCCAGCAGCAGACAGGACGGTGGAAACACCATATATTTT. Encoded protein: CASSRQDGGNTIYF.